This passage covers 11 T cell receptor beta chains from one sample sequenced in a study of breast tumors, draining lymph nodes, adjacent tissues. Samples came from axillary lymph nodes draining the breast cancer. TCRdb called the multiplex PCR reads again in MiXCR, with one record for every CDR3 protein. The data show 250,000 or so distinct CDR3 sequences, 30% seen once. The sample taken for sequencing was axillary lymph node tissue. These receptors were taken from a female donor with breast cancer. Some clones in this sample may be carry-over from other donors' samples.

V gene TRBV27 combines with J gene TRBJ2-3; 9 bases line up with TRBD2. With V trimmed by 3 bases and J by 5 bases, 9 bases remained unmatched. This CDR3 is built from 16 residues. Germline CDR1 MNHEY, CDR2 SMNVEV (reference sequence). The CDR3 loop is CASSFVTGLALDTQYF. CDR3 bases: TGTGCCAGCAGTTTTGTGACAGGACTAGCGTTAGATACGCAGTATTTT.

This clonotype was picked up a small number of times. The chain has TRBV3-1 and TRBJ2-7, with a possible D match to TRBD2 (5 bases). The CDR3 runs to 14 residues. CDR1 LGHDT and CDR2 YNNKEL come from the germline V gene (reference sequence). The germline V and J ends were trimmed by 1 base and 2 bases, with 9 bases remaining between them. In DNA, the CDR3 is TGTGCCAGCAGCCAAGGAGCGGAGACCTACGAGCAGTACTTC. Translating it yields CASSQGAETYEQYF.

This clonotype was detected a few times. A much more abundant neighbour one base away suggests this may be a read error. J is TRBJ1-2 and V is TRBV11-3; D is uncertain. CDR1 SGHNT and CDR2 YENEEA come from the germline V gene. The CDR3 runs 12 residues. CDR3 sequence: CAGSLLNYGYTF. DNA for the CDR3: TGTGCCGGCAGCTTACTTAACTATGGCTACACCTTC.

This clonotype was detected many times. The chain has TRBV4-3 and TRBJ2-7, with D possibly being TRBD1 (5 bases). The CDR3 loop spans 15 amino acids. V was trimmed by 0 bases and J by 5 bases, leaving 14 bases between them. CDR1 LGHNA and CDR2 YSLEER come from the germline V gene. As DNA, the CDR3 is TGCGCCAGCAGCCAAGATTTGGGGCCCTTGGACGAGCAGTACTTC. It translates to CASSQDLGPLDEQYF.

The rearrangement links TRBV20-1 to TRBJ2-5, with 10 bases that match TRBD1. Trimming removed 3 bases from V and 9 bases from J; junction bases left unmatched: 16. Looked up from germline, CDR1 is DFQATT and CDR2 is SNEGSKA (reference sequence). The CDR3 contains 16 residues. CDR3 bases: TGCAGTGCTAGGTATCCGGACAGGGGGACGGGGGAGGCCCAGTACTTC. Its translation: CSARYPDRGTGEAQYF.

This clonotype was found a few times. This could be a read error, since a much larger clone is one nucleotide away. It is likely a read error, because the conserved phenylalanine at the end of the CDR3 is missing. The chain couples TRBV6-5 to TRBJ1-2; D uncertain. This CDR3 has 14 residues. Trimming took 7 bases from V and 0 from J, leaving 12 bases between them. The germline gives CDR1 MNHEY, CDR2 SVGAGI. CDR3 in amino acids: CASIKLGTNYGYTS. The CDR3 DNA reads as TGTGCCAGCATCAAGTTGGGGACTAACTATGGCTACACCTCC.

In its sample, this clonotype was seen a few times. This chain links TRBV27 with TRBJ2-3, with TRBD2 matching over 12 bases. CDR3 length: 16 amino acids. Germline V gene lookup returns CDR1 MNHEY and CDR2 SMNVEV (reference sequence). The V and J ends lost 5 bases and 0 bases, in that order; junction bases with no gene match: 3. CDR3 DNA sequence: TGTGCCAGCAGTGTACTAGCGGGAGGTAGCACAGATACGCAGTATTTT. Its translation is CASSVLAGGSTDTQYF.

The count of this clonotype is one. The chain links TRBV2 to TRBJ1-2; 9 bases are shared with TRBD1. Trimming removed 8 bases from V and 7 bases from J; junction bases left unmatched: 14. The CDR3 spans 15 residues. Looked up from germline, CDR1 is SNHLY and CDR2 is FYNNEI. The CDR3 nucleotides read TGTGCCAGCCGGGGGGCGGGACAGGGTTCGTTTGGCTACACCTTC. This codes for CASRGAGQGSFGYTF. The whole variable domain, filled in from reference TRBV2 and TRBJ1-2, reads EPEVTQTPSHQVTQMGQEVILRCVPISNHLYFYWYRQILGQKVEFLVSFYNNEISEKSEIFDDQFSVERPDGSNFTLKIRSTKLEDSAMYFCASRGAGQGSFGYTFGSGTRLTVV.

For this clonotype: This may come from a read error, since a much larger clone is one base off. The chain is built from TRBV4-2 and TRBJ1-2; possibly TRBD1 for D (5 bases). There are 13 residues in the CDR3. CDR1 and CDR2 from the germline V gene are LGHNA and YNFKEQ. The CDR3 region has the DNA TGTACCAGCAGCCAAGAGGGGCGGGTTTCATTCACCTTC. Protein product: CTSSQEGRVSFTF.

The J gene is TRBJ2-3, the V gene TRBV4-1; 9 bases are shared with TRBD2. Germline CDR1 MGHRA, CDR2 YSYEKL. Trimming at V came to 1 base and at J to 3 bases, leaving 5 bases not matched to a gene. The CDR3 covers 16 residues. CDR3 sequence reads: CASSQVAGGGTDTQYF. The DNA of the CDR3 is TGCGCCAGCAGCCAAGTGGCGGGAGGGGGAACAGATACGCAGTATTTT.

This clonotype was counted at least ten times. CDR3 sequence (DNA): TGTGCCAGCAGTTTAGCGGCGGGATCCAATTATGAGCAGTTCTTC. Translation gives CASSLAAGSNYEQFF. The rearrangement uses TRBV12-3 or TRBV12-4 and TRBJ2-1; possible D gene TRBD2, 6 bases. The CDR3 runs to 15 residues. V was clipped by 0 bases and J by 8 bases, with 14 bases between them.